The 29 T cell receptor beta chains in this list originate from one sample, sequenced in a study of OX40 agonist ivuxolimab in advanced cancers. The method was immunoSEQ multiplex PCR; TCRdb's version includes in-frame clones alone and lacks a portion of them. The profile covers 100,000 or so clones, with approximately 91% appearing a single time and 0.6% to 0.8% taken by the ten largest. The specimen was CD4+ or CD8+ T cells sorted from blood, collected in a trial of the OX40 agonist ivuxolimab. The source of these receptors is an adult with an advanced solid tumor such as melanoma, head and neck, liver or kidney cancer.

The chain carries TRBV2 and TRBJ2-2; no firm D call. The germline V gene encodes CDR1 SNHLY and CDR2 FYNNEI. The CDR3 has 15 amino acids. Trimming took 5 bases from V and 1 from J, leaving 11 bases between them. The CDR3 reads CASSRWGENTGELFF. For the CDR3, the DNA is TGTGCCAGCAGTAGGTGGGGTGAGAACACCGGGGAGCTGTTTTTT.

The V gene is TRBV5-1, the J gene TRBJ2-6; 7 bases match TRBD1. The CDR3 sequence is 16 residues long. Germline CDR1 is SGHRS and CDR2 is YFSETQ. The ends lost 7 bases at V and 2 bases at J; junction bases unmatched: 9. CDR3 nucleotides: TGCGCCAGCGAGGGACAGCCCTCAGCTGGGGCCAACGTCCTGACTTTC. Its protein product is CASEGQPSAGANVLTF.

Here the CDR3 reads CASTRGAATNYGYTF. The CDR3 DNA is TGTGCCAGCACCCGCGGGGCAGCAACTAACTATGGCTACACCTTC. The gene calls are TRBV7-9 and TRBJ1-2; possibly TRBD1 for D (5 bases). The ends were cut back, 7 bases at V and 0 bases at J, with 15 bases in the middle. The CDR3 spans 15 residues. Germline-derived CDR1 and CDR2 are SEHNR and FQNEAQ (reference sequence).

V and J are TRBV7-2 and TRBJ1-5; unclear D gene. Between the trimmed V and J ends, which lost 4 bases and 7 bases, there was a span of 8 bases. Germline-derived CDR1 and CDR2 are SGHTA and FQGNSA. CDR3 length: 12 residues. CDR3 bases: TGTGCCAGCAGCTCTGGAGGACAGCCCCAGCATTTT. Protein product: CASSSGGQPQHF.

The chain combines TRBV4-1 with TRBJ1-1; 8 positions match TRBD1. The J segment lost 5 bases and the V segment lost 2 bases, leaving 7 bases of the junction unmatched. The CDR3 runs 15 residues. Looked up from germline, CDR1 is MGHRA and CDR2 is YSYEKL. CDR3 sequence: CASSQHSQGATEAFF. CDR3 sequence (DNA): TGCGCCAGCAGCCAACATTCTCAGGGGGCAACTGAAGCTTTCTTT.

The chain carries TRBV10-1 and TRBJ2-5; D perhaps matches TRBD1 (6 bases). Trimming took off 8 bases at V and 1 base at J, with 11 bases between the two ends. There are 13 residues in the CDR3. The germline V gene has CDR1 WNHNN and CDR2 SYGVQD (reference sequence). CDR3 region: CASSGQIQETQYF. As DNA, the CDR3 is TGCGCCAGCTCCGGACAGATCCAAGAGACCCAGTACTTC.

The chain links TRBV19 to TRBJ2-5; TRBD2 might be the D (6 bases). Trimming left V 5 bases short and J 4 bases short, with 11 bases between. CDR1 is LNHDA, CDR2 SQIVND, per germline (reference sequence). CDR3 size: 13 residues. The CDR3 sequence: CASSASGVETQYF. In DNA, the CDR3 is TGTGCCAGTAGTGCCTCGGGGGTAGAGACCCAGTACTTC. The full variable domain, with the rest looked up from reference TRBV19 and TRBJ2-5, is DGGITQSPKYLFRKEGQNVTLSCEQNLNHDAMYWYRQDPGQGLRLIYYSQIVNDFQKGDIAEGYSVSREKKESFPLTVTSAQKNPTAFYLCASSASGVETQYFGPGTRLLVL.

The gene calls are TRBV18 and TRBJ1-2; possibly TRBD1 for D (5 bases). The germline V gene encodes CDR1 KGHSH and CDR2 LQKENI. The CDR3 has 16 residues. V dropped 1 base and J dropped 6 bases, with 18 bases sitting between them. This chain's CDR3 is CASSPQGIDTRDGYTF. CDR3 nucleotides: TGTGCCAGCTCACCACAGGGGATCGACACCAGGGATGGCTACACCTTC.

This clone was recorded once. The chain joins TRBV14 to TRBJ2-5; tentative D call: TRBD2 (6 bases). Between the trimmed V and J ends, which lost 1 base and 8 bases, there was a span of 11 bases. Per the germline V gene, CDR1 is SGHDN and CDR2 is FVKESK. CDR3 size: 13 residues. The CDR3 spells CASSQVLGGTQYF. The CDR3, as DNA: TGTGCCAGCAGCCAAGTGTTGGGGGGAACCCAGTACTTC.

The chain carries TRBV28 and TRBJ2-2, with D perhaps TRBD2 (7 bases). The CDR3 has 17 residues. V was clipped by 3 bases and J by 3 bases, with 17 bases between them. Germline CDR1 MDHEN, CDR2 SYDVKM. CDR3 in DNA: TGTGCCAGCAGTTTGAGGGGGAGGGGAGGAGACACCGGGGAGCTGTTTTTT. It yields the protein CASSLRGRGGDTGELFF.

The rearrangement uses TRBV7-2 and TRBJ2-3; D is uncertain. Germline CDR1 reads SGHTA; CDR2 reads FQGNSA. V was trimmed by 4 bases and J by 6 bases, leaving 8 bases between them. The CDR3 covers 12 residues. DNA for the CDR3: TGTGCCAGCAGCTCGTACTTGGATACGCAGTATTTT. Protein: CASSSYLDTQYF. The whole variable domain, filled in from reference TRBV7-2 and TRBJ2-3, reads GAGVSQSPSNKVTEKGKDVELRCDPISGHTALYWYRQSLGQGLEFLIYFQGNSAPDKSGLPSDRFSAERTGGSVSTLTIQRTQQEDSAVYLCASSSYLDTQYFGPGTRLTVL.

J is TRBJ1-2 and V is TRBV28; D gene uncertain. The CDR3 length is 12 residues. Germline CDR1 is MDHEN and CDR2 is SYDVKM. Trimming stripped 6 bases from V and 8 bases from J, with 13 bases between. CDR3 nucleotides: TGTGCCAGCAGCGACTCAAGACAAGGCTACACCTTC. Amino acids: CASSDSRQGYTF.

The gene calls are TRBV27 and TRBJ1-4, with 8 bases matching TRBD1. After removal of 5 bases from V and 3 bases from J, the junction contained 17 bases not matched to a gene. CDR3 size: 19 residues. CDR1 is MNHEY, CDR2 SMNVEV, per germline (reference sequence). CDR3 DNA sequence: TGTGCCAGCAGTCTAGGAGGACAGGGATGGAGTTGGGCTAATGAAAAACTGTTTTTT. Translating gives CASSLGGQGWSWANEKLFF.

Concerning this clone: This specimen includes other DNA sequences encoding the same CDR3. This rearrangement joins TRBV7-2 to TRBJ2-1, with 12 positions matching TRBD2. The germline V gene has CDR1 SGHTA and CDR2 FQGNSA. The V segment lost 1 base and the J segment 7 bases; nucleotides outside the gene matches: 2. The CDR3 is 15 residues long. Here the CDR3 reads CASSLEGLAGNEQFF. The CDR3 nucleotides are TGTGCCAGCAGCTTAGAGGGACTAGCGGGTAATGAGCAGTTCTTC.

This clone is a singleton in its sample. The rearrangement links TRBV5-1 to TRBJ1-4; D may be TRBD1 (6 bases). Trimming shortened V by 5 bases and J by 6 bases, and 26 bases separated the two germline ends. The CDR3 extends over 18 amino acids. Germline CDR1 is SGHRS and CDR2 is YFSETQ. The CDR3 region has the DNA TGCGCCAGCAGTCGTGGAACAGGGAGGTTCGAGGTGGATGAAAAACTGTTTTTT. It codes for CASSRGTGRFEVDEKLFF.

The chain employs TRBV7-6 and TRBJ2-2; 7 nucleotides line up with TRBD1. CDR3 length equals 16 residues. In germline, CDR1 is SGHVS, CDR2 FNYEAQ. V shed 2 bases and J 0 bases; nucleotides not matched to a gene: 3. The CDR3 sequence: CASSLRQGSNTGELFF. The CDR3 DNA is TGTGCCAGCAGCTTAAGACAGGGATCGAACACCGGGGAGCTGTTTTTT.

This chain links TRBV4-1 with TRBJ2-3; 9 bases are a match to TRBD2. Germline CDR1 MGHRA, CDR2 YSYEKL. CDR3 length: 16 residues. Trimming cost V 1 base and J 2 bases; bases outside gene matches: 4. CDR3 coding DNA: TGCGCCAGCAGCCAAGGACTAGCGGCCAACACAGATACGCAGTATTTT. Protein sequence: CASSQGLAANTDTQYF.

The chain has TRBV28 and TRBJ1-2, with 7 positions matching TRBD1. CDR1 is MDHEN and CDR2 is SYDVKM in the germline V gene. The trim removed 8 bases at V and 1 base at J, leaving 4 bases unmatched. The CDR3 has 13 amino acids. The CDR3 bases are TGTGCCAGCCGAAGGGACAGTAACTATGGCTACACCTTC. Protein: CASRRDSNYGYTF.

This rearrangement joins TRBV7-7 to TRBJ2-2; D might be TRBD2 (5 bases). There are 15 residues in the CDR3. The V gene lost 5 bases and the J gene lost 1 base, with 11 bases spanning the gap. Germline V CDR1 and CDR2: SSHAT, FNYEAQ (reference sequence). CDR3 in amino acids: CASSPPGKNTGELFF. CDR3 coding DNA: TGTGCCAGCAGCCCCCCGGGGAAGAACACCGGGGAGCTGTTTTTT.

The chain links TRBV19 to TRBJ2-5; perhaps TRBD1 as D (6 bases). The germline V gene has CDR1 LNHDA and CDR2 SQIVND (reference sequence). The CDR3 has 13 amino acids. V shed 6 bases and J shed 5 bases, with 13 bases lying between them. In nucleotides, the CDR3 is TGTGCCAGTAGAACGGCAGGGGTTGAGACCCAGTACTTC. Residues: CASRTAGVETQYF.

This sequence joins TRBV2 and TRBJ2-7, with D tentatively TRBD1 (6 bases). V dropped 11 bases and J dropped 2 bases, with 16 bases sitting between them. Germline-derived CDR1 and CDR2 are SNHLY and FYNNEI. CDR3 size: 13 residues. CDR3 residues: CAGGQQGPYEQYF. The CDR3 region has the DNA TGTGCCGGGGGTCAACAGGGTCCCTACGAGCAGTACTTC.

The rearrangement joins TRBV6-5 to TRBJ2-5; TRBD2 is a possible D gene (6 bases). The CDR3 is made up of 14 amino acids. Germline assignment: CDR1 MNHEY and CDR2 SVGAGI. V dropped 5 bases and J dropped 1 base, with 11 bases sitting between them. The CDR3: CASSRWGVQETQYF. CDR3 in DNA: TGTGCCAGCAGTCGATGGGGGGTCCAAGAGACCCAGTACTTC.

J is TRBJ2-1 and V is TRBV19; 8 nucleotides match TRBD1. The CDR3 is made up of 15 amino acids. Germline V CDR1 and CDR2: LNHDA, SQIVND (reference sequence). The V and J ends lost 3 bases and 6 bases, in that order; junction bases with no gene match: 7. CDR3 coding DNA: TGTGCCAGTAGTATTTGGGACAGGCCTCGCAATGAGCAGTTCTTC. Protein sequence: CASSIWDRPRNEQFF. Full variable domain (outside the CDR3, taken from reference TRBV19 and TRBJ2-1): DGGITQSPKYLFRKEGQNVTLSCEQNLNHDAMYWYRQDPGQGLRLIYYSQIVNDFQKGDIAEGYSVSREKKESFPLTVTSAQKNPTAFYLCASSIWDRPRNEQFFGPGTRLTVL.

The gene calls are TRBV28 and TRBJ2-7; TRBD1 aligns across 8 bases. The germline V gene encodes CDR1 MDHEN and CDR2 SYDVKM. Trimming cost V 6 bases and J 3 bases; bases outside gene matches: 10. The CDR3 sequence is 15 residues long. The CDR3 DNA sequence: TGTGCCAGCAGGCCTCTGGAGACAGGGGTCTACGAGCAGTACTTC. Protein: CASRPLETGVYEQYF.

This chain connects TRBV5-1 to TRBJ2-7, with TRBD2 matching over 7 bases. The CDR3 length is 15 residues. Germline assignment: CDR1 SGHRS and CDR2 YFSETQ. V shed 4 bases, J shed 4 bases, and the junction held 11 bases outside the gene matches. The chain's CDR3 is CASSPVAGELYEQYF. CDR3 DNA: TGCGCCAGCAGCCCGGTGGCGGGAGAGTTGTACGAGCAGTACTTC.

This chain's CDR3 is CASSLGDPWKQYF. The CDR3 DNA reads TGTGCCAGCAGCTTAGGGGACCCTTGGAAGCAGTATTTT. The chain recombines TRBV7-9 with TRBJ2-3; D may match TRBD1 or TRBD2 (5 bases each). Trimming took off 1 base at V and 11 bases at J, with 13 bases between the two ends. The CDR3 is made up of 13 amino acids. Per germline, CDR1 SEHNR and CDR2 FQNEAQ (reference sequence).

The chain combines TRBV27 with TRBJ2-5; 14 positions agree with TRBD2. The germline gives CDR1 MNHEY, CDR2 SMNVEV (reference sequence). The CDR3 contains 19 residues. Trimming removed 5 bases from V and 4 bases from J; junction bases left unmatched: 15. The CDR3 reads CASSPPNPTSGRARETQYF. Here the CDR3 DNA reads TGTGCCAGCAGTCCTCCAAATCCGACTAGCGGGAGGGCCAGAGAGACCCAGTACTTC.

A word on this clone: Other nucleotide sequences from this sample produce the same CDR3. This chain connects TRBV7-2 to TRBJ2-7; 10 nucleotides line up with TRBD1. Losses at the gene ends were 4 bases for V and 3 bases for J; bases not matched to a gene: 3. This CDR3 has 14 residues. Germline V gives CDR1 SGHTA, CDR2 FQGNSA. The CDR3 sequence is CASSSTGGLYEQYF. As DNA, the CDR3 is TGTGCCAGCAGCTCGACAGGGGGCCTCTACGAGCAGTACTTC. The whole variable domain, remainder taken from reference TRBV7-2 and TRBJ2-7, is GAGVSQSPSNKVTEKGKDVELRCDPISGHTALYWYRQSLGQGLEFLIYFQGNSAPDKSGLPSDRFSAERTGGSVSTLTIQRTQQEDSAVYLCASSSTGGLYEQYFGPGTRLTVT.

The V call is TRBV28, the J call TRBJ1-2; 10 positions match TRBD1. This CDR3 has 15 amino acids. The junction had 7 bases not matched to a gene; V was cut back by 6 bases and J by 3 bases. The germline gives CDR1 MDHEN, CDR2 SYDVKM. The CDR3 DNA follows: TGTGCCAGCAGGCGTGTAGGGACAGGGGACTATGGCTACACCTTC. Translated: CASRRVGTGDYGYTF.